A selection of T cell receptor beta chains follows, all from one sample in a study of blood T cell repertoires in COVID-19. Produced via immunoSEQ multiplex PCR; TCRdb's table is partial and in-frame only. The table lists 110,000 to 150,000 clones, over 75% of them singletons, with 40% to 55% in the top ten. The sample was peripheral blood. These TCRs come from a human donor in a cohort sampled during active COVID-19. Each CDR3 is given with its conserved first and last residue. D genes are given only for firm matches. Clone size is given for some rows only: seen once, a few or many times, or a class if the clone is expanded.

d_call j_call clone_size v_call cdr3_nt cdr3_aa
TRBD1 TRBJ1-1 - TRBV10-2 TGCGCCAGCAGTGAGTCAAGGGACAGGGGCACTGAAGCTTTCTTT CASSESRDRGTEAFF
TRBD1 TRBJ1-6 many TRBV7-2 TGTGCCAGCAGCCCTGGACAGGGGCTAAACCACTTT CASSPGQGLNHF
- TRBJ1-2 - TRBV11-3 - CASSLFAQGAPQSTF
- TRBJ1-2 - TRBV5-6 TGTGCCAGCAGCACAACTAGCGAGGGGTTTGGCTACACCTTC CASSTTSEGFGYTF
- TRBJ2-5 - TRBV29-1 TGCAGCGTACCAGCCCTCCTCGGGGAGACCCAGTACTTC CSVPALLGETQYF
- TRBJ2-5 - TRBV5-1 TGCGCCAGCACCTTTTCACCAGGGAGGGAGACCCAGTACTTC CASTFSPGRETQYF
- TRBJ2-5 - TRBV30 TGTGCCTGGAGGGCACAAGAGACCCAGTACTTC CAWRAQETQYF
- TRBJ2-5 - TRBV19 TGTGCCAGTAGTCCTCCTGGGGCGGGACAAGAGACCCAGTACTTC CASSPPGAGQETQYF
- TRBJ2-3 - TRBV11-3 TGTGCCAGCAGCTTATATCGTAGCGGCACAGATACGCAGTATTTT CASSLYRSGTDTQYF
- TRBJ2-1 - TRBV5-1 TGCGCCAGCAGCCTCAGGGTAAATGAGCAGTTCTTC CASSLRVNEQFF